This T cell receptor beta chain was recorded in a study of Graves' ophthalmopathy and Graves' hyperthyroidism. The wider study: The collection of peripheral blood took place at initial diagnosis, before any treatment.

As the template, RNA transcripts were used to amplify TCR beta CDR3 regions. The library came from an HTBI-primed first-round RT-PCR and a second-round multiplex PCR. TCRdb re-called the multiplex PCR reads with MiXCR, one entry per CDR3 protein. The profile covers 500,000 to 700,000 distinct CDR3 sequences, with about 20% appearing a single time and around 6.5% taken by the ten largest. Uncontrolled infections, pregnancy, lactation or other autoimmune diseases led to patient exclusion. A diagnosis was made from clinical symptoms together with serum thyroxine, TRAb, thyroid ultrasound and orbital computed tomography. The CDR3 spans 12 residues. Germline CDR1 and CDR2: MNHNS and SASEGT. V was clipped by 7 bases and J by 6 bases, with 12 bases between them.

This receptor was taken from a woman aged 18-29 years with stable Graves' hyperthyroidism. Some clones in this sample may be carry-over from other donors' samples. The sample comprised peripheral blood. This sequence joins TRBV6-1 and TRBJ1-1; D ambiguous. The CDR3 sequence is CASIADDSEAFF. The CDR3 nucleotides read TGTGCCAGCATTGCGGACGACTCTGAAGCTTTCTTT.